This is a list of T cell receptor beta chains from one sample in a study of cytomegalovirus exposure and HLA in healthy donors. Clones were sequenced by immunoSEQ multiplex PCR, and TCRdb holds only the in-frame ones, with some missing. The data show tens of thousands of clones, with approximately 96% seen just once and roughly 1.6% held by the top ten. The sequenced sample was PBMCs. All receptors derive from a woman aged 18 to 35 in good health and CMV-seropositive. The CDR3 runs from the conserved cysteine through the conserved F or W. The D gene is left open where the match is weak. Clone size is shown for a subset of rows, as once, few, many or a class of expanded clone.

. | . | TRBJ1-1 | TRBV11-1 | TGTGCCAGCAGCCCCCTACAGGGTAACACTGAAGCTTTCTTT | CASSPLQGNTEAFF
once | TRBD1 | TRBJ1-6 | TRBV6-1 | TGTGCCAGCACAGGGGGCCCGATAAATTCACCCCTCCACTTT | CASTGGPINSPLHF
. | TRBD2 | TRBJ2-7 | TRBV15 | TGTGCCACCAGCGCGGGACTAGCGGTAGTCTACGAGCAGTACTTC | CATSAGLAVVYEQYF
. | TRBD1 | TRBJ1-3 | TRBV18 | TGTGCCAGCTCATCCCGGGACAGGGGTGTGAATTCGGGAAACACCATATATTTT | CASSSRDRGVNSGNTIYF
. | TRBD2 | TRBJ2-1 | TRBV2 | TGTGCCAGCAGCGGGACTAGCGGGGGTACCTACAATGAGCAGTTCTTC | CASSGTSGGTYNEQFF
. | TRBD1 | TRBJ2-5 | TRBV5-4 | TGTGCCAGCAGCTTGGGCCTTCCAGGGGGCGGGACCCAGTACTTC | CASSLGLPGGGTQYF
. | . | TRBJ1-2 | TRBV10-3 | TGTGCCATCAGTGGTGGGGGGATTAACTATGGCTACACCTTC | CAISGGGINYGYTF
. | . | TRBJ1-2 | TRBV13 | TGTGCCAGCAGCTTTGGGAGGGATCCCAACTATGGCTACACCTTC | CASSFGRDPNYGYTF
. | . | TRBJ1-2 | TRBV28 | TGTGCCAGCAGTTCGGGAGCCTATGGCTACACCTTC | CASSSGAYGYTF
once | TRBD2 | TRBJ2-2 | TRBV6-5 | TGTGCCACTAGTCGGACTAGCGGTGCCACCGGGGAGCTGTTTTTT | CATSRTSGATGELFF
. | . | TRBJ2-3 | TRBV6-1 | TGTGCCAGCACAACGACCGGGGTTGGAACAGATACGCAGTATTTT | CASTTTGVGTDTQYF
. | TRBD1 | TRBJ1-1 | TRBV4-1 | TGCGCCAGCAGCCAAGTTCAAGGGGGCGCGACTGAAGCTTTCTTT | CASSQVQGGATEAFF
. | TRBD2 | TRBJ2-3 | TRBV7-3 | TGTGCCAGCAGCTCTGCGGGAGGAGCAGATACGCAGTATTTT | CASSSAGGADTQYF
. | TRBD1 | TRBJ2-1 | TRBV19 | TGTGCCAGTACCTCGGACAGGGGGCTGGTCAATGAGCAGTTCTTC | CASTSDRGLVNEQFF
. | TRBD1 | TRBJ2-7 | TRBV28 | TGTGCCAGCAGTTTAAATCGGCTGGGACAGGGGGCAGTCGAGCAGTACTTC | CASSLNRLGQGAVEQYF
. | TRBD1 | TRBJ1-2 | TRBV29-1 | TGCAGCGTTGAAGGAACAGGGGGCGCATCTGGCTACACCTTC | CSVEGTGGASGYTF
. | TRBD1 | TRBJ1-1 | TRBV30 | TGTGCCTGGACCCTCGGACAGGGAGGTGAAGCTTTCTTT | CAWTLGQGGEAFF
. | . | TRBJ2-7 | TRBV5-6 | TGTGCCAGCAGCTCTGGGGGCTTATTCTACGAGCAGTACTTC | CASSSGGLFYEQYF
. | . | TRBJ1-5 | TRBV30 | TGTGCCTGGAGTTCAGGGGATCATCAGCCCCAGCATTTT | CAWSSGDHQPQHF
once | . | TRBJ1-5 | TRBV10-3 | TGTGCCTCCCGGACACATAGCAATCAGCCCCAGCATTTT | CASRTHSNQPQHF
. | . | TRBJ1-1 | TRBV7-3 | TGTGCCAGCAGCTTAGGGGGCATGAACACTGAAGCTTTCTTT | CASSLGGMNTEAFF
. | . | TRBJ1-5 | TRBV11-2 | TGTGCCAGCAGCTTAGATCTCGGCAATCAGCCCCAGCATTTT | CASSLDLGNQPQHF
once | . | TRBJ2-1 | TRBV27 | TGTGCCAGCCGTCTAGACAGGCCCTCCTACAATGAGCAGTTCTTC | CASRLDRPSYNEQFF
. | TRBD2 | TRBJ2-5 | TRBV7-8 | TGTGCCAGCAGCTCGGGACTAGCGGGATTTGGAGAGACCCAGTACTTC | CASSSGLAGFGETQYF
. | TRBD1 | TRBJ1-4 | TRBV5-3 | TGTGCCAGAAGCTTGGGGGACAGTAATGAAAAACTGTTTTTT | CARSLGDSNEKLFF
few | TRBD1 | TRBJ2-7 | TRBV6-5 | TGTGCCAGCAGTTACTCGAACAGGGGACGCGGAGAGCAGTACTTC | CASSYSNRGRGEQYF
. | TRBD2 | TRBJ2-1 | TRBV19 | TGTGCCAGTAGTACTCCCTTGTCGAGCGGGAGGGCCAATGAGCAGTTCTTC | CASSTPLSSGRANEQFF
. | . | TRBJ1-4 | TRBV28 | TGTGCCAGCAGCCTCCCCCGGAGGGAAAAACTGTTTTTT | CASSLPRREKLFF
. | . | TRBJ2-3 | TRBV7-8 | TGTGCCAGCAGCTTAGTGAAAGGGGGATTGGCGGATACGCAGTATTTT | CASSLVKGGLADTQYF
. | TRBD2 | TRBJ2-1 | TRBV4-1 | TGCGCCAGCAGCCTTCCGGGACTATATGAGCAGTTCTTC | CASSLPGLYEQFF
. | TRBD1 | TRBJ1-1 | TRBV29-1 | TGCAGCGTTCAAAAGACCGGGACAGTTAACACTGAAGCTTTCTTT | CSVQKTGTVNTEAFF
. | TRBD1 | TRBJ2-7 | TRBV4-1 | TGCGCCAGCAGCCGCTCAGACAGGGACTACGAGCAGTACTTC | CASSRSDRDYEQYF
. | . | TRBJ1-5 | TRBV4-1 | TGCGCCAGCAGCCAAGATTCCCGTGTGACAGAAAATCAGCCCCAGCATTTT | CASSQDSRVTENQPQHF
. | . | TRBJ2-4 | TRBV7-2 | TGTGCCAGCAGCTTAGTACAGCCCGAAAACATTCAGTACTTC | CASSLVQPENIQYF
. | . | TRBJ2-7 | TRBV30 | TGTGCCTGGAGGCGGCAGGGGTCTTCCTACGAGCAGTACTTC | CAWRRQGSSYEQYF
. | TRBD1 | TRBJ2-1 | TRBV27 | TGTGCCAGCAGAAAAGACAGGGGGCGTTACAATGAGCAGTTCTTC | CASRKDRGRYNEQFF
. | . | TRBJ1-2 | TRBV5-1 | TGCGCCAGCAGCTTGGTTTCGGGAGATGGCTACACCTTC | CASSLVSGDGYTF
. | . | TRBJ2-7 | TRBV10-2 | TGCGCCAGCAGCGGGATCCACGAGCAGTACTTC | CASSGIHEQYF
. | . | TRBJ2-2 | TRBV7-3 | TGTGCCAGCAGCTTAGATACGCCAGGGGAACCCGGGGAGCTGTTTTTT | CASSLDTPGEPGELFF
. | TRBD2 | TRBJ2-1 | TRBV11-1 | TGTGCCAGCAGCTTAGAAGCGGGAGTCCCCAATGAGCAGTTCTTC | CASSLEAGVPNEQFF
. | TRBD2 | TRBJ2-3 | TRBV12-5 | TGTGCTAGTGGTTTGCACCTCGGGACTAGCGGGAGGGCGGTCACAGATACGCAGTATTTT | CASGLHLGTSGRAVTDTQYF
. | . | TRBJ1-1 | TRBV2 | TGTGCCAGCAGTGTCGACTTCACTGAAGCTTTCTTT | CASSVDFTEAFF
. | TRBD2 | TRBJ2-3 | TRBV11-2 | TGTGCCAGCAGCCTGGGGACTAGCGGGAACACAGATACGCAGTATTTT | CASSLGTSGNTDTQYF
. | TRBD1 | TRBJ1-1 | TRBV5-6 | TGTGCCAGCAGCTCTGGACAGGCCGAAGCTTTCTTT | CASSSGQAEAFF
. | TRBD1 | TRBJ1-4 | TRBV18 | TGTGCCAGCTCACACCCGGGACAGGGGGAGAATGAAAAACTGTTTTTT | CASSHPGQGENEKLFF
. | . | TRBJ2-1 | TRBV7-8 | TGTGCCAGCAGCTTAGTGGTCGGGGAGACCTACAATGAGCAGTTCTTC | CASSLVVGETYNEQFF
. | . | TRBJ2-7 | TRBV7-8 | TGTGCCAGCAGCTTAGATTTAACGGCGTTCGGGGGGCAGTACTTC | CASSLDLTAFGGQYF
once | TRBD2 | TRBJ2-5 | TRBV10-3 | TGTGCCATCAGTGGCACCGTTCCGGGACTAGCGGGAGTAGGCCGAGAGACCCAGTACTTC | CAISGTVPGLAGVGRETQYF
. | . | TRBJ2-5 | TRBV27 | TGTGCCAGCAGGAGAGGGATAGGGTGGGAGACCCAGTACTTC | CASRRGIGWETQYF
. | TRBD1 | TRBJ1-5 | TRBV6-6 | TGTGCCAGCAGCCCCCGACAGGGGCCTAATCAGCCCCAGCATTTT | CASSPRQGPNQPQHF
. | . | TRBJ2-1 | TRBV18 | TGTGCCAGCTCACTACTAGCTGCCGAGTCCTACAATGAGCAGTTCTTC | CASSLLAAESYNEQFF
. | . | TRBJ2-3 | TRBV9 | TGTGCCAGCAGCGTAGGTGAGAGGGTGGGGACAGATACGCAGTATTTT | CASSVGERVGTDTQYF
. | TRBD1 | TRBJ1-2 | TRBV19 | TGTGCCAGTAGTCCCGGACAGGCGTATAGCTACACCTTC | CASSPGQAYSYTF
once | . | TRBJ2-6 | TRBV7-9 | TGTGCCAGCAGCTTAGGTTTCGGACACCTCTCTGGGGCCAACGTCCTGACTTTC | CASSLGFGHLSGANVLTF
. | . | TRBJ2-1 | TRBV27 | TGTGCCAGCAGTTTAGGAGGGGACAGCTACAATGAGCAGTTCTTC | CASSLGGDSYNEQFF